One sample yielded the 26 T cell receptor beta chains listed below, sequenced in a study of T cell repertoires in cytomegalovirus infection. A single record per CDR3 protein comes from TCRdb applying MiXCR to the reads. The sample yields just under 300,000 distinct CDR3 sequences, about 8.8% seen once. The specimen sequenced was PBMCs. These receptors all stem from a human donor in good health (CMV status not recorded). Some clones in this sample may be carry-over from other donors' samples.

This clonotype was seen at least ten times. This chain joins TRBV7-2 and TRBJ1-1, with TRBD1 as a possible D gene (6 bases). The V end lost 5 bases, the J end lost 1 base, and 8 bases lay between the germline ends. CDR1 is SGHTA, CDR2 FQGNSA, per germline. The CDR3 contains 13 residues. DNA of the CDR3: TGTGCCAGCAGCAAGGGACAGAACACTGAAGCTTTCTTT. It codes for CASSKGQNTEAFF.

There are a few counts of this clonotype. The CDR3 protein is CASSSQEIRDTQYF. The CDR3, as DNA: TGTGCCAGCAGTTCTCAGGAGATCCGGGATACGCAGTATTTT. V gene TRBV12-3 or TRBV12-4 combines with J gene TRBJ2-3, with D unclear. Trimming left V 4 bases short and J 6 bases short, with 14 bases between. There are 14 residues in the CDR3.

At least ten counts were recorded for this clonotype. This chain connects TRBV15 to TRBJ2-5; D may be TRBD2 (6 bases). This CDR3 has 20 amino acids. Germline-derived CDR1 and CDR2 are LNHNV and YYDKDF (reference sequence). V gave up 5 bases and J gave up 0 bases, with 28 bases separating them. The DNA of the CDR3 is TGTGCCACCAGCGGGATGACTGGCGGGGCCGTGATTCGGTACCAAGAGACCCAGTACTTC. Its protein product is CATSGMTGGAVIRYQETQYF. The whole variable domain, filled in from reference TRBV15 and TRBJ2-5, reads DAMVIQNPRYQVTQFGKPVTLSCSQTLNHNVMYWYQQKSSQAPKLLFHYYDKDFNNEADTPDNFQSRRPNTSFCFLDIRSPGLGDTAMYLCATSGMTGGAVIRYQETQYFGPGTRLLVL.

This clonotype showed up many times. This chain uses TRBV14 with TRBJ2-4, with no clear D. V was clipped by 0 bases and J by 0 bases, with 9 bases between them. The CDR3 totals 16 residues. From germline, CDR1 is SGHDN and CDR2 FVKESK. CDR3 nucleotide sequence: TGTGCCAGCAGCCAAGATTCCAGCTTAGCCAAAAACATTCAGTACTTC. The encoded protein is CASSQDSSLAKNIQYF.

The chain couples TRBV27 to TRBJ1-6; D not certain. CDR1 MNHEY and CDR2 SMNVEV come from the germline V gene (reference sequence). CDR3 length: 12 residues. Trimming stripped 6 bases from V and 14 bases from J, with 14 bases between. The DNA of the CDR3 is TGTGCCAGCAGAAACGCCTACTCGGCCCTCCACTTT. Translation gives CASRNAYSALHF.

This clonotype came up many times. The chain couples TRBV9 to TRBJ2-6; D possibly uses TRBD1 or TRBD2 (5 bases each). Trimming left V 7 bases short and J 0 bases short, with 5 bases between. CDR1 is SGDLS and CDR2 is YYNGEE in the germline V gene. The CDR3 extends over 13 amino acids. The CDR3, as DNA: TGTGCCAGCGGGGGCTCTGGGGCCAACGTCCTGACTTTC. It translates to CASGGSGANVLTF. The full variable domain, in which reference TRBV9 and TRBJ2-6 provide the parts outside the CDR3, is DSGVTQTPKHLITATGQRVTLRCSPRSGDLSVYWYQQSLDQGLQFLIQYYNGEERAKGNILERFSAQQFPDLHSELNLSSLELGDSALYFCASGGSGANVLTFGAGSRLTVL.

There are many counts of this clonotype. V gene TRBV28 combines with J gene TRBJ2-3; maybe TRBD2 (5 bases). This CDR3 has 15 amino acids. From germline, CDR1 is MDHEN and CDR2 SYDVKM. The V and J ends lost 6 bases and 3 bases respectively, with 16 bases between them. The CDR3 region is CASSTFGGGTDTQYF. CDR3 DNA: TGTGCCAGCAGCACCTTCGGCGGAGGAACAGATACGCAGTATTTT.

This clonotype was detected only a few times. CDR3: CASSSGQGPWGALHF. The CDR3 region has the DNA TGTGCCAGCAGTTCGGGACAGGGCCCTTGGGGGGCCCTCCACTTT. V usage is TRBV28 and J usage is TRBJ1-6, with 9 bases fitting TRBD1. V trimming: 4 bases; J trimming: 14 bases; junction bases outside the gene matches: 12. This CDR3 is 15 amino acids long. The germline CDR1 and CDR2 sequences are MDHEN and SYDVKM.

At least ten counts were recorded for this clonotype. The chain links TRBV14 to TRBJ2-3, with 10 bases fitting TRBD1. V lost 4 bases, J lost 6 bases, and 13 bases stayed unmatched. The CDR3 covers 17 residues. CDR1 is SGHDN, CDR2 FVKESK, per germline. The DNA for the CDR3 is TGTGCCAGCAGCCCTTGGGACAGGGGAGGGCCCGGGGATACGCAGTATTTT. It translates to CASSPWDRGGPGDTQYF.

A few counts support this clonotype. The chain employs TRBV3-1 and TRBJ2-1, with 8 positions matching TRBD2. CDR3 length equals 19 residues. The J segment lost 0 bases and the V segment lost 0 bases, leaving 10 bases of the junction unmatched. CDR1 is LGHDT and CDR2 is YNNKEL in the germline V gene (reference sequence). The CDR3 loop is CASSQDRGGGTFSYNEQFF. CDR3 sequence (DNA): TGTGCCAGCAGCCAAGATAGAGGCGGGGGGACATTCTCCTACAATGAGCAGTTCTTC.

This clonotype has a count of ten or more. The chain recombines TRBV7-2 with TRBJ1-1, with a tentative D call TRBD1 (5 bases). Germline values: CDR1 SGHTA, CDR2 FQGNSA. The ends were cut back, 3 bases at V and 5 bases at J, with 13 bases in the middle. This CDR3 contains 14 residues. The CDR3 here is CASSFVGGGTEAFF. CDR3 in DNA: TGTGCCAGCAGCTTCGTTGGGGGAGGGACTGAAGCTTTCTTT.

The rearrangement joins TRBV29-1 to TRBJ2-2; 9 bases are shared with TRBD1. V trimming: 4 bases; J trimming: 5 bases; junction bases outside the gene matches: 2. This CDR3 comprises 13 residues. From germline, CDR1 is SQVTM and CDR2 ANQGSEA. The CDR3, as DNA: TGCAGCGTTGCGGGACAGGGTACCGGGGAGCTGTTTTTT. Translated: CSVAGQGTGELFF.

This clonotype was counted at least ten times. The J gene is TRBJ2-2, the V gene TRBV7-3; the D gene could be TRBD1 or TRBD2 (5 bases each). This CDR3 is built from 16 residues. V shed 5 bases and J shed 4 bases, with 17 bases lying between them. Germline V gives CDR1 SGHTA, CDR2 FQGTGA. This chain's CDR3 is CASSRDREHPTGELFF. Here the CDR3 DNA reads TGTGCCAGCAGCCGGGACCGCGAACACCCCACCGGGGAGCTGTTTTTT.

This clonotype has at least ten counts. The chain recombines TRBV11-3 with TRBJ2-5; 7 positions match TRBD2. Unmatched junction bases numbered 6, after V lost 1 base and J lost 4 bases. Germline CDR1 is SGHNT and CDR2 is YENEEA. This CDR3 spans 15 amino acids. The CDR3 loop is CASSLGRDYRETQYF. The CDR3 region has the DNA TGTGCCAGCAGCTTAGGCCGGGACTACAGAGAGACCCAGTACTTC.

This clonotype was counted many times. This sequence joins TRBV7-3 and TRBJ2-1, with TRBD2 matching 7 bases. CDR1 is SGHTA, CDR2 FQGTGA, per germline. The junction had 8 bases not matched to a gene; V was cut back by 5 bases and J by 1 base. The CDR3 sequence is 16 residues long. This chain's CDR3 is CASSLGGGLSYNEQFF. The CDR3 region has the DNA TGTGCCAGCAGCCTTGGGGGGGGACTATCCTACAATGAGCAGTTCTTC.

This clonotype occurred many times. The gene calls are TRBV15 and TRBJ2-7; D might be TRBD1 (7 bases). The CDR3 extends over 15 amino acids. Germline values: CDR1 LNHNV, CDR2 YYDKDF (reference sequence). Trimming shortened V by 1 base and J by 4 bases, and 14 bases separated the two germline ends. The CDR3 nucleotides read TGTGCCACCAGCAGAGGAAGACAGGGAGGATACGAGCAGTACGTC. This translates into CATSRGRQGGYEQYV.

At least ten counts were recorded for this clonotype. This chain links TRBV6-5 with TRBJ2-1, with 8 bases matching TRBD1. V shed 0 bases, J shed 7 bases, and the junction held 5 bases outside the gene matches. The CDR3 length is 15 residues. The V gene's germline CDR1 is MNHEY and CDR2 SVGAGI. CDR3 amino acids: CASSYSGQGSNEQFF. CDR3 coding DNA: TGTGCCAGCAGTTACTCTGGACAGGGCTCTAATGAGCAGTTCTTC.

This clonotype was found a few times. The DNA for the CDR3 is TGTGCCAGCAGTGTGAAGTTGGGCACTGAAGCTTTCTTT. Protein product: CASSVKLGTEAFF. The rearrangement links TRBV27 to TRBJ1-1; no reliable D call. The CDR3 is 13 amino acids. Trimming left V 5 bases short and J 4 bases short, with 11 bases between. Germline assignment: CDR1 MNHEY and CDR2 SMNVEV (reference sequence).

This clonotype has ten or more counts. The V gene is TRBV10-3, the J gene TRBJ1-1; the D is unclear. The CDR3 consists of 13 residues. CDR1 is ENHRY, CDR2 SYGVKD, per germline. The V and J ends lost 3 bases and 3 bases respectively, with 8 bases between them. The CDR3 loop reads CAISDYPDTEAFF. The CDR3 DNA follows: TGTGCCATCAGTGACTATCCGGACACTGAAGCTTTCTTT.

J is TRBJ1-1 and V is TRBV7-6; D might be TRBD1 (5 bases). Trimming stripped 4 bases from V and 4 bases from J, with 10 bases between. CDR1 SGHVS and CDR2 FNYEAQ come from the germline V gene. This CDR3 contains 13 residues. Here the CDR3 reads CASSSGGVTEAFF. In nucleotides, the CDR3 is TGTGCCAGCAGCTCTGGAGGGGTCACTGAAGCTTTCTTT.

Many counts were recorded for this clonotype. The rearrangement joins TRBV7-2 to TRBJ2-5; 9 bases line up with TRBD1. With V trimmed by 1 base and J by 2 bases, 5 bases remained unmatched. CDR1 and CDR2 (germline): SGHTA, FQGNSA. The CDR3 consists of 16 residues. The DNA of the CDR3 is TGTGCCAGCAGCTTAGACAGGGGGCGTCGGCAAGAGACCCAGTACTTC. Its protein product is CASSLDRGRRQETQYF.

This chain links TRBV28 with TRBJ2-7, with 12 bases identical to TRBD2. This CDR3 contains 14 residues. In germline, CDR1 is MDHEN, CDR2 SYDVKM. The CDR3 coding sequence is TGTACCAGCAGCCCTAGCGGGGGGGCCCACGAGCAGTACGTC. It is translated as CTSSPSGGAHEQYV.

This clonotype showed up many times. The chain's CDR3 is CASSPPYRDGNTIYF. DNA of the CDR3: TGTGCCAGCAGCCCCCCGTACAGGGATGGAAACACCATATATTTT. V usage is TRBV7-2 and J usage is TRBJ1-3; weak D call: TRBD1 (6 bases). The V and J ends lost 5 bases and 3 bases respectively, with 14 bases between them. Germline V CDR1 and CDR2: SGHTA, FQGNSA. The CDR3 spans 15 residues.

This clonotype was recorded at least ten times. The chain recombines TRBV12-3 or TRBV12-4 with TRBJ2-7, with 8 bases that match TRBD2. The CDR3 is 14 residues long. The ends lost 5 bases at V and 1 base at J; junction bases unmatched: 4. In DNA form, the CDR3 reads TGTGCCAGCAGTCTTGAGCGGGGGTCCTACGAGCAGTACTTC. This translates into CASSLERGSYEQYF.

Many counts were recorded for this clonotype. V gene TRBV7-9 combines with J gene TRBJ2-4; D might be TRBD1 (5 bases). The V end was cut by 6 bases, the J end by 8 bases, with 20 bases between. The germline CDR1 and CDR2 sequences are SEHNR and FQNEAQ (reference sequence). The CDR3 sequence is 15 residues long. CDR3 region: CASSPQAALVDIQYF. Here the CDR3 DNA reads TGTGCCAGCAGTCCACAGGCGGCATTGGTGGACATTCAGTACTTC.

As for this clonotype: A much larger clone sits a single nucleotide away, making a read error possible. This chain connects TRBV19 to TRBJ1-1; no clear D gene. Germline assignment: CDR1 LNHDA and CDR2 SQIVND (reference sequence). This CDR3 region has 14 residues. V lost 7 bases, J lost 4 bases, and 16 bases lay in between. The CDR3 nucleotides are TGTGCCAGTAACCCGGCACAAATAGGCACTGAAGCTTTCTTT. Translating gives CASNPAQIGTEAFF.